The clone carrying this TCR beta chain was observed a handful of times. Its cognate antigen is unknown. TCRdb re-derived calls from the reads in MiXCR, one entry per CDR3 protein. The data show hundreds of thousands of distinct CDR3 sequences, with 20% to 25% seen just once and roughly 8% held by the top ten. Trimming stripped 2 bases from V and 5 bases from J, with 7 bases between. This CDR3 spans 13 amino acids. The germline CDR1 and CDR2 sequences are SGHTA and FQGNSA. The data were obtained in a study of T cell repertoires in cytomegalovirus infection. Study-wide context: Public TCR beta signature analysis indicated the presence of both CMV infection and matching HLA type.

Study results and caveats: The response measured ex vivo was dominated by TCR beta clonotypes (HLA-C-restricted and CMV-specific). Identification of carriers of CMV plus the relevant HLA was achieved through cumulative public TCR beta family frequency.

The chain couples TRBV7-2 to TRBJ2-4; perhaps TRBD1 as D (5 bases). This TCR came from a human donor in good health (CMV status not recorded). Some clones in this sample may be carry-over from other donors' samples. The sample comprised CD8+ T cells from PBMCs. CDR3 in DNA: TGTGCCAGCAGCTTACTCAGGGAAAACATTCAGTACTTC. Protein: CASSLLRENIQYF.